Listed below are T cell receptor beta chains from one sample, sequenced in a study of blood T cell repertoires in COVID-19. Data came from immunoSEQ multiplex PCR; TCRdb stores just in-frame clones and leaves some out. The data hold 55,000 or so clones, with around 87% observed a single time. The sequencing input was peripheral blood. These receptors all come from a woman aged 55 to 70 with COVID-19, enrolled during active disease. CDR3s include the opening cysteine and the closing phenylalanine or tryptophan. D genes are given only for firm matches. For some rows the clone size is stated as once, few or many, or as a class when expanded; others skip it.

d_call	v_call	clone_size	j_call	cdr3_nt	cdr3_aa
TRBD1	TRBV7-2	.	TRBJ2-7	TGTGCCAGCAGCCTCCGGGACAGGGACTACGAGCAGTACTTC	CASSLRDRDYEQYF
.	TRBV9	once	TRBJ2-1	TGTGCCAGCAGCGTGACAGGCGGACGATCCAATGAGCAGTTCTTC	CASSVTGGRSNEQFF
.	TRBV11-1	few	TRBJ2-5	TGTGCCAGCAGCTTAGGGACAACGTACCAAGAGACCCAGTACTTC	CASSLGTTYQETQYF
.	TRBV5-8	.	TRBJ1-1	TGTGCCAGCAGCGGCAGGATTCTGAACACTGAAGCTTTCTTT	CASSGRILNTEAFF
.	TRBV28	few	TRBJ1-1	TGTGCCAGCAGTTTAAGGGTGGGGCGGGGTACTGAAGCTTTCTTT	CASSLRVGRGTEAFF
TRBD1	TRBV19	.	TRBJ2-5	TGTGCCAGACAGCCGGGACAGAGGGAGACCCAGTACTTC	CARQPGQRETQYF
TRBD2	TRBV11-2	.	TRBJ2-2	TGTGCCAGCAGCCCGATCCGCGGGAGGGGAACCGGGGAGCTGTTTTTT	CASSPIRGRGTGELFF
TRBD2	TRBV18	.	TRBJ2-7	TGTGCCAGCTCACTTTTAGGGACTAGCGGGAGGAACGAGCAGTACTTC	CASSLLGTSGRNEQYF
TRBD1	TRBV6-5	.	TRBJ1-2	TGTGCCAGCAGTTACATGGGACAGGGAGCTAACTATGGCTACACCTTC	CASSYMGQGANYGYTF
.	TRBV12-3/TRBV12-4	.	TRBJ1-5	TGTGCCAGCAGGCGGGGAGTTCAGCCCCAGCATTTT	CASRRGVQPQHF
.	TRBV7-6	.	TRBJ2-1	TGTGCCAGCAGCCAAAGGGGAAATGAGCAGTTCTTC	CASSQRGNEQFF
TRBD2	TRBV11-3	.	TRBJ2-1	TGTGCCAGCAGCTTCGGACTAGCGGGTATATTAGAGCAGTTCTTC	CASSFGLAGILEQFF
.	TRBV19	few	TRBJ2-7	TGTGCCAGTAGTTCGGACAGCTACGAGCAGTACTTC	CASSSDSYEQYF
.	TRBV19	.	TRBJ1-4	TGTGCCAGTAGTATAGCGTTCGGTGAAAAACTGTTTTTT	CASSIAFGEKLFF
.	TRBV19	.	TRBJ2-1	TGTGCCAGTAGTATAGGATCCCTAGCCCATGAGCAGTTCTTC	CASSIGSLAHEQFF
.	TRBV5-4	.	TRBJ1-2	TGTGCCAGCAGCTTGGGAGGATTCTATGGCTACACCTTC	CASSLGGFYGYTF
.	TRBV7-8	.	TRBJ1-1	TGTGCCAGCAGCTACCTCGGGGTTGGGGGGACTGAAGCTTTCTTT	CASSYLGVGGTEAFF
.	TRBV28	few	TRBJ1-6	TGTGCCAGCAGTCGGACAGCCTATAATTCACCCCTCCACTTT	CASSRTAYNSPLHF
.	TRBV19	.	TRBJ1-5	TGTGCCAGTACCCCGACTGCCAGCCATAGCAATCAGCCCCAGCATTTT	CASTPTASHSNQPQHF
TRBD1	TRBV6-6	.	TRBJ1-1	TGTGCCAGCAGTTACTCGAATCAGGGGGCTTACACTGAAGCTTTCTTT	CASSYSNQGAYTEAFF
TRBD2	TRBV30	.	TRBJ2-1	TGTGCCTGGATTTATGGACAGTTCCGAGCGGGAGGGTCGCAATTCAATGAGCAGTTCTTC	CAWIYGQFRAGGSQFNEQFF